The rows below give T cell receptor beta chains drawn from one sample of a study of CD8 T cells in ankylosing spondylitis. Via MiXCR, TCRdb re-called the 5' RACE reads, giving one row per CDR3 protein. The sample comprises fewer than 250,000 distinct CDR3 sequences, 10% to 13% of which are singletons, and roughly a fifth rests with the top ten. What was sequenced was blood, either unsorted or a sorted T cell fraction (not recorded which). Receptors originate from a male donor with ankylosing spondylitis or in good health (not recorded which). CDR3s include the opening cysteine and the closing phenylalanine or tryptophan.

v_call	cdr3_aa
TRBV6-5	CASSYSGGGADTGELFF
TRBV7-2	CASSLANEQYF
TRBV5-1	CASSTNGAGTDTQYF
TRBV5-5	CASSLVAGSFNEQFF
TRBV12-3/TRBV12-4	CASSPEPGELFF
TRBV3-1	CASSSGRGYTF
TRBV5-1	CASSLGAATYEQYF
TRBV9	CASSEGLAGGPQDTQYF
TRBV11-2	CASSLLGPGETQYF
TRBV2	CASSESRDVKNIQYF
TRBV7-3	CASSLSVGRGTGELFF
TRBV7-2	CASSLRGPRSGNTIYF
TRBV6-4	CASSRDRENTGELFF
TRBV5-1	CASSLPAGGRGETQYF
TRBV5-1	CASSPDRAQPHEQYF
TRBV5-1	CASSFFSTGGPYNEQFF
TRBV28	CASSSPRTGGSEQYF
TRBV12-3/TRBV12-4	CASRAGQLNTEAFF
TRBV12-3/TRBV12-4	CASSSPDRPNQPQHF
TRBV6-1	CASSPLGVTGELFF
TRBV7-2	CASSEQGAGSSNEQFF
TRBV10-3	CAISGNTGVTYNEQFF
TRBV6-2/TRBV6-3	CASSFLAGGPGNEQFF
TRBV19	CAPPYEQFF
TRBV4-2	CASSHDRGEFSYEQYF
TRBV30	CAWSNPGTQYF
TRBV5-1	CASSLGLAGSGADTQYF
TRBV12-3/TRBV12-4	CASWSRVGETQYF
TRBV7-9	CASSLTVYEQYF
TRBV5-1	CASSWTGAREQYF
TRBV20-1	CSASPAGSTDTQYF
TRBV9	CASSIDRAGDEQYF
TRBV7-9	CASRKAGNEQFF
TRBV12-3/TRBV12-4	CASSFAQGRETQYF
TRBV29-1	CSVLVQRRSNTEAFF
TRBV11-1	CASRPGQESLMNTGELFF
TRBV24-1	CATSDTGTSGAHVNEQFF
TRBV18	CASSSPGLAGGHEQFF
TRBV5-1	CASRSGESNQETQYF
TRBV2	CASSERLEQFF
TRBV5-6	CASSSRAVIYQETQYF
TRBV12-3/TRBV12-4	CASSFTSGGLNEQFF
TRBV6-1	CASSEALPGQLNSPLHF
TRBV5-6	CASSFGLTNTGELFF
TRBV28	CASSPSSGNSYEQYF
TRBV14	CASSPSVGNEQYF
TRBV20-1	CSAGVGGNQPQHF
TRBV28	CASSPRDRGPHEQYF
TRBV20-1	CCANADRRKASPLHF
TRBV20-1	CSATLGGGNQETQYF
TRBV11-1	CASSLQNTGELFF
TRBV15	CATSPRTGDTGELFF
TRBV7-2	CASSLVAGGEQFF
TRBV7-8	CASSFGGPSYEQYF
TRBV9	CASRERGDVGELFF
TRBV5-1	CASSLAEDTQYF
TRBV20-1	CSAHYGTAQETQYF
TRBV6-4	CASSGRFRVEYTEAFF
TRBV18	CASSPRVQTSTDTQYF
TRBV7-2	CASSVLGTGELFF